The 6 T cell receptor beta chains given below trace back to one sample, sequenced in a study of blood T cells in healthy people across ages. A sample-barcoded 5' primer and a J-beta primer mix were used in a second PCR of about 7 to 12 cycles. One entry per CDR3 protein results from TCRdb running MiXCR on the 5' RACE reads. The sample includes 900,000 to 950,000 distinct CDR3 sequences, almost 30% of them seen just once. The sample also formed part of further work on T cells of mothers and their children.

Specimen: blood. These receptors came from a woman aged 40 to 55 in good health.

In this sample, this clonotype turned up a few times. The chain links TRBV5-1 to TRBJ2-1; 12 positions agree with TRBD2. Germline values: CDR1 SGHRS, CDR2 YFSETQ. This CDR3 has 14 amino acids. Trimming at V came to 4 bases and at J to 15 bases, leaving 11 bases not matched to a gene. This chain's CDR3 is CASSPRTSGELAFF. The CDR3 DNA reads as TGCGCCAGCAGCCCGAGGACTAGCGGGGAGTTGGCGTTCTTC.

The chain carries TRBV5-6 and TRBJ1-5; D ambiguous. V dropped 4 bases and J dropped 0 bases, with 11 bases sitting between them. There are 15 residues in the CDR3. Germline V gene lookup returns CDR1 SGHDT and CDR2 YYEEEE. Written as DNA, the CDR3 is TGTGCCAGCAGCCAAGGGATGAATAGCAATCAGCCCCAGCATTTT. Protein product: CASSQGMNSNQPQHF.

The CDR3 region is CASSLSHNQPQHF. The CDR3 DNA is TGTGCCAGCAGTTTATCACACAATCAGCCCCAGCATTTT. The chain couples TRBV28 to TRBJ1-5; D gene unclear. Looked up from germline, CDR1 is MDHEN and CDR2 is SYDVKM. This CDR3 contains 13 residues. Trimming stripped 1 base from V and 3 bases from J, with 4 bases between.

The chain combines TRBV7-2 with TRBJ2-7; weak D call: TRBD1 (5 bases). V was pared by 2 bases and J by 0 bases, with 23 bases between. This CDR3 is built from 19 residues. CDR1 is SGHTA and CDR2 is FQGNSA in the germline V gene. The CDR3 region has the DNA TGTGCCAGCAGCTTACCCGATGTCTCGAGCCAGGGTTTCTCCTACGAGCAGTACTTC. Translation: CASSLPDVSSQGFSYEQYF.

This clonotype appeared many times. This chain joins TRBV20-1 and TRBJ2-5, with 9 bases that match TRBD2. Germline-derived CDR1 and CDR2 are DFQATT and SNEGSKA (reference sequence). This CDR3 is 15 amino acids long. The trim removed 6 bases at V and 2 bases at J, leaving 10 bases unmatched. CDR3 region: CSALGRGGHQETQYF. In DNA form, the CDR3 reads TGCAGTGCCCTAGGGCGGGGGGGCCATCAAGAGACCCAGTACTTC.

This clonotype was seen only a few times. The rearrangement uses TRBV25-1 and TRBJ1-1; D not certain. This CDR3 has 12 residues. Trimming took 3 bases from V and 5 from J, leaving 7 bases between them. Germline V lookup: CDR1 MGHDK, CDR2 SYGVNS. The CDR3 region is CASSEGRTEAFF. In DNA, the CDR3 is TGTGCCAGCAGTGAGGGGAGGACTGAAGCTTTCTTT. The full variable domain, completed using reference TRBV25-1 and TRBJ1-1, is EADIYQTPRYLVIGTGKKITLECSQTMGHDKMYWYQQDPGMELHLIHYSYGVNSTEKGDLSSESTVSRIRTEHFPLTLESARPSHTSQYLCASSEGRTEAFFGQGTRLTVV.